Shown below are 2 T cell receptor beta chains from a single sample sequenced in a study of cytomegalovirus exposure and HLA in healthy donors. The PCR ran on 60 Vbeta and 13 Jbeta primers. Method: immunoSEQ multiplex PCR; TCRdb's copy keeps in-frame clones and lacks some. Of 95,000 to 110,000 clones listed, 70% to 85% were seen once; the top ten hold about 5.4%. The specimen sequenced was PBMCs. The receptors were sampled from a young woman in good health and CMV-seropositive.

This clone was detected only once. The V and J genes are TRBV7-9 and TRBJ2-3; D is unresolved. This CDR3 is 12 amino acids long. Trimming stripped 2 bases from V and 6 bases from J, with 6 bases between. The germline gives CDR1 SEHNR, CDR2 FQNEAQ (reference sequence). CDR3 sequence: CASSLRRDTQYF. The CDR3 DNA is TGTGCCAGCAGCTTAAGGCGGGATACGCAGTATTTT.

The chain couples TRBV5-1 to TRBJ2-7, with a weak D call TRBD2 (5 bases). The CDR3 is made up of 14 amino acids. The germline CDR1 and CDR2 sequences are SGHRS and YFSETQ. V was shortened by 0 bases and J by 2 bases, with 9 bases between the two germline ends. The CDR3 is CASSLVEATYEQYF. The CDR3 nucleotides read TGCGCCAGCAGCTTGGTGGAGGCGACCTACGAGCAGTACTTC.